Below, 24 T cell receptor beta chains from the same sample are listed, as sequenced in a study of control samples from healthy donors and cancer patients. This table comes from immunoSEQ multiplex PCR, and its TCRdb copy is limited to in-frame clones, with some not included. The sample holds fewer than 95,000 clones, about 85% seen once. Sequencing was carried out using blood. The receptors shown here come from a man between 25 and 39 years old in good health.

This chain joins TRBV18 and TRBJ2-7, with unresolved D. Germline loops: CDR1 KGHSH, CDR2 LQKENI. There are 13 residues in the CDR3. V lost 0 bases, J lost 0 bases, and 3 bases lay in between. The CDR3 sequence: CASSPPSSYEQYF. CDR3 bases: TGTGCCAGCTCACCACCTAGCTCCTACGAGCAGTACTTC.

CDR3 amino acids: CASSLGRGQPQHF. In DNA, the CDR3 is TGTGCCAGCAGCTTAGGCCGAGGGCAGCCCCAGCATTTT. The rearrangement links TRBV11-2 to TRBJ1-5; D is undetermined. V dropped 1 base and J dropped 7 bases, with 8 bases sitting between them. This CDR3 region has 13 residues. In germline, CDR1 is SGHAT, CDR2 FQNNGV.

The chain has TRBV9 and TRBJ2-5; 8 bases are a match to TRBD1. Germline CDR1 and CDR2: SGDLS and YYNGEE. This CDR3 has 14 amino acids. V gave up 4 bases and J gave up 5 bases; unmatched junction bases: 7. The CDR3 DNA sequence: TGTGCCAGCAGCCCGACGGACAGGGTGGAGACCCAGTACTTC. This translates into CASSPTDRVETQYF.

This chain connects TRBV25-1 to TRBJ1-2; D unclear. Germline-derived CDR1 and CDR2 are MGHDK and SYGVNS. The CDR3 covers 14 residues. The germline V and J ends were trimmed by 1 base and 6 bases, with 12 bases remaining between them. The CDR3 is CASSEFGSGHGYTF. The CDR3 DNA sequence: TGTGCCAGCAGTGAATTTGGCAGCGGTCATGGCTACACCTTC.

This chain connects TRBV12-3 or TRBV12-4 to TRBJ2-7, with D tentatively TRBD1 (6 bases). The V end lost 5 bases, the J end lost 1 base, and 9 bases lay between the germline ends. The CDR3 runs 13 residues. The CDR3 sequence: CASSPTGSYEQYF. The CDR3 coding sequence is TGTGCCAGCAGTCCGACAGGTTCCTACGAGCAGTACTTC.

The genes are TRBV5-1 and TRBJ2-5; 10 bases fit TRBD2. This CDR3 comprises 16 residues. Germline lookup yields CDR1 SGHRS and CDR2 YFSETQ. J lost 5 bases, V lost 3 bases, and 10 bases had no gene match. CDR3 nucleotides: TGCGCCAGCAGCTCCCAAGCGGGGGGGCCTGGGGAGACCCAGTACTTC. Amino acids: CASSSQAGGPGETQYF.

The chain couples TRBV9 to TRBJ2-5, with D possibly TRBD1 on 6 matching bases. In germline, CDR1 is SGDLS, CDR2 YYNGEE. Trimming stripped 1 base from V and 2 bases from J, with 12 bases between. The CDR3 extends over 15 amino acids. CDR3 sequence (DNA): TGTGCCAGCAGCGTACAAGGGACACCTCAAGAGACCCAGTACTTC. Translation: CASSVQGTPQETQYF.

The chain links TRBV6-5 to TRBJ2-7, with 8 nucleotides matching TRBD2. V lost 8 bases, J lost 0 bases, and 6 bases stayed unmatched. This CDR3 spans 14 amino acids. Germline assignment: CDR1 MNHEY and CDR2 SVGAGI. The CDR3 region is CASRIAGSSYEQYF. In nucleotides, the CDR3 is TGTGCCAGCCGGATAGCGGGGAGCTCCTACGAGCAGTACTTC.

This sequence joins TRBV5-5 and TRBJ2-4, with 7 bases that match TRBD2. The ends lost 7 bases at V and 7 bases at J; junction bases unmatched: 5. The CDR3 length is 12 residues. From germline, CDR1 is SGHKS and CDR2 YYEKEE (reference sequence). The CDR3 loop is CASAGRGNIQYF. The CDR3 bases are TGTGCCAGCGCGGGGCGGGGGAACATTCAGTACTTC.

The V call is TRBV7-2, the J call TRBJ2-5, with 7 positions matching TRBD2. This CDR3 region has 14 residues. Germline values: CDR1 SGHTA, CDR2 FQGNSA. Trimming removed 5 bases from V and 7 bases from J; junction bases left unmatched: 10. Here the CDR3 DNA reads TGTGCCAGCAGCCCGGGGGGTCCAAGGGGGACCCAGTACTTC. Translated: CASSPGGPRGTQYF.

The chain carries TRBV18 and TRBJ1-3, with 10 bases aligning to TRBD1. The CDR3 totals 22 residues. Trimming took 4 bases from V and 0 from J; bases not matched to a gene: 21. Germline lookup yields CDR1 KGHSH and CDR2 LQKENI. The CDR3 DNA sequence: TGTGCCAGCTCACTGAACCCTTGGACCGGGACAGGGGCAAAATCCTCTGGAAACACCATATATTTT. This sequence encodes CASSLNPWTGTGAKSSGNTIYF.

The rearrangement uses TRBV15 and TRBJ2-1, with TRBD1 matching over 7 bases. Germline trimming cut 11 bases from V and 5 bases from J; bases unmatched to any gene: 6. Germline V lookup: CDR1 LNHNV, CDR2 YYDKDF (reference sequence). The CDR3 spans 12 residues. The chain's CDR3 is CAAQTGNNEQFF. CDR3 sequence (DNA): TGTGCCGCCCAGACAGGGAACAATGAGCAGTTCTTC.

The CDR3 protein is CASSAGVSTYNEQFF. The CDR3, as DNA: TGTGCCAGCAGCGCAGGGGTTTCCACCTACAATGAGCAGTTCTTC. The chain joins TRBV7-3 to TRBJ2-1; possibly TRBD1 for D (6 bases). The ends were cut back, 5 bases at V and 2 bases at J, with 13 bases in the middle. Germline V gene sequence: CDR1 SGHTA, CDR2 FQGTGA. This CDR3 spans 15 amino acids.

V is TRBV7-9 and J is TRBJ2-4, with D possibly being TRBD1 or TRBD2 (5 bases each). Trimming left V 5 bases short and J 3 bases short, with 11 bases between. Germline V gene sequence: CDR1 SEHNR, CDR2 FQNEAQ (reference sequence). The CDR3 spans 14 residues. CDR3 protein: CASSGTANKNIQYF. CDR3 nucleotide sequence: TGTGCCAGCAGCGGGACGGCTAACAAAAACATTCAGTACTTC. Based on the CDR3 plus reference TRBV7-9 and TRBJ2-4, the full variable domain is DTGVSQNPRHKITKRGQNVTFRCDPISEHNRLYWYRQTLGQGPEFLTYFQNEAQLEKSRLLSDRFSAERPKGSFSTLEIQRTEQGDSAMYLCASSGTANKNIQYFGAGTRLSVL.

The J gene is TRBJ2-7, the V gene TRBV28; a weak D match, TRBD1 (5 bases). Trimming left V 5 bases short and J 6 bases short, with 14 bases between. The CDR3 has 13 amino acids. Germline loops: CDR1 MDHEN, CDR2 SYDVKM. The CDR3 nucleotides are TGTGCCAGCAGTGCAATACAGGTAACCGAGCAGTACTTC. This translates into CASSAIQVTEQYF.

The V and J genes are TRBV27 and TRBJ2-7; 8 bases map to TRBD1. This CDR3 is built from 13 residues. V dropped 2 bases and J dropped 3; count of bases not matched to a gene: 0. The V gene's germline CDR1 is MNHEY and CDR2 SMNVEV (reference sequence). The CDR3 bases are TGTGCCAGCAGTTTAACAGGGGGCTACGAGCAGTACTTC. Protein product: CASSLTGGYEQYF.

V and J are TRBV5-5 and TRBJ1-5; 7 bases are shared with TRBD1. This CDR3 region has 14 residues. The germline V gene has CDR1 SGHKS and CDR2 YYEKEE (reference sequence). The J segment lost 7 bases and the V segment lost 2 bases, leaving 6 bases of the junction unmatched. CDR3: CASSFDRAIQPQHF. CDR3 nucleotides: TGTGCCAGCAGCTTCGACAGGGCCATCCAGCCCCAGCATTTT.

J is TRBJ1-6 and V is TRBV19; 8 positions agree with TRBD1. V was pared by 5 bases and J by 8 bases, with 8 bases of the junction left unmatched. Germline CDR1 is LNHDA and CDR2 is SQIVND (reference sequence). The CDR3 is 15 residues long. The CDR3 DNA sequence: TGTGCCAGTAGTCATCGGACAGGGAATGATTCACCCCTCCACTTT. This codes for CASSHRTGNDSPLHF.

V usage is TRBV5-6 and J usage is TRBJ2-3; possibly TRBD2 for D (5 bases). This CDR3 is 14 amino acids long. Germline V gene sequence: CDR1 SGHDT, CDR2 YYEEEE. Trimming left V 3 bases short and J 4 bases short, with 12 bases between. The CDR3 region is CASSSSLRADTQYF. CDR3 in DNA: TGTGCCAGCAGCTCGAGCCTGCGGGCAGATACGCAGTATTTT.

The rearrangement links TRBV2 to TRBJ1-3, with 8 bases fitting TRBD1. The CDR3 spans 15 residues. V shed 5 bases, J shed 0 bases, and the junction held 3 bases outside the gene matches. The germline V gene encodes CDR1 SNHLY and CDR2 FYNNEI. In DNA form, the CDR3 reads TGTGCCAGCAGTACCGACAGGGGCTCTGGAAACACCATATATTTT. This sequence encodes CASSTDRGSGNTIYF.

The CDR3 is CASSAIQDSPLHF. For the CDR3, the DNA is TGTGCCAGCAGTGCTATCCAGGATTCACCCCTCCACTTT. V is TRBV2 and J is TRBJ1-6; D remains ambiguous. From germline, CDR1 is SNHLY and CDR2 FYNNEI. V was clipped by 4 bases and J by 8 bases, with 9 bases between them. The CDR3 has 13 amino acids.

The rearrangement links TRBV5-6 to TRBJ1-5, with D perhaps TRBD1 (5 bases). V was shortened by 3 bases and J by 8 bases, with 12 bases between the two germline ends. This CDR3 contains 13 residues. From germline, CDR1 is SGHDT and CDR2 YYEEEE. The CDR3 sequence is CASSSLRGEPQHF. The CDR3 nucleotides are TGTGCCAGCAGCTCCCTGCGGGGGGAGCCCCAGCATTTT. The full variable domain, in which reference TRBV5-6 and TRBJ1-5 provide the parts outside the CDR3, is DAGVTQSPTHLIKTRGQQVTLRCSPKSGHDTVSWYQQALGQGPQFIFQYYEEEERQRGNFPDRFSGHQFPNYSSELNVNALLLGDSALYLCASSSLRGEPQHFGDGTRLSIL.

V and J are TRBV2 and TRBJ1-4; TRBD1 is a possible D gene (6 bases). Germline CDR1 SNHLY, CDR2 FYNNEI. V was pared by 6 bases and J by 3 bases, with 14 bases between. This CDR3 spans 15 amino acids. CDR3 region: CASSNIRGANEKLFF. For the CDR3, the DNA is TGTGCCAGCAGCAACATCAGGGGCGCTAATGAAAAACTGTTTTTT.

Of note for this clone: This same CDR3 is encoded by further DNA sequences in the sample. The CDR3 is CASSLEGGYNSPLHF. CDR3 nucleotide sequence: TGCGCCAGCAGCTTGGAAGGCGGATACAATTCACCCCTCCACTTT. This chain uses TRBV5-1 with TRBJ1-6; D gene unclear. Germline CDR1 SGHRS, CDR2 YFSETQ. V lost 0 bases to trimming and J lost 7 bases, with 11 bases between them. The CDR3 covers 15 residues.